This T cell receptor (beta chain) was obtained from a study of control samples from healthy donors and cancer patients. Here immunoSEQ multiplex PCR was the method, and the copy in TCRdb shows in-frame clones only, minus some. This sample has roughly 180,000 clones, with 94% found just once. Germline assignment: CDR1 SGHDN and CDR2 FVKESK. The V end was cut by 1 base, the J end by 4 bases, with 10 bases between. The CDR3 covers 14 residues. The chain has TRBV14 and TRBJ1-2; maybe TRBD1 (6 bases). The TCR was taken from a woman younger than 35 in good health. The sequenced sample was blood. CDR3 residues: CASSQVDRSYGYTF. The CDR3 nucleotides read TGTGCCAGCAGCCAAGTTGACAGGTCCTATGGCTACACCTTC.